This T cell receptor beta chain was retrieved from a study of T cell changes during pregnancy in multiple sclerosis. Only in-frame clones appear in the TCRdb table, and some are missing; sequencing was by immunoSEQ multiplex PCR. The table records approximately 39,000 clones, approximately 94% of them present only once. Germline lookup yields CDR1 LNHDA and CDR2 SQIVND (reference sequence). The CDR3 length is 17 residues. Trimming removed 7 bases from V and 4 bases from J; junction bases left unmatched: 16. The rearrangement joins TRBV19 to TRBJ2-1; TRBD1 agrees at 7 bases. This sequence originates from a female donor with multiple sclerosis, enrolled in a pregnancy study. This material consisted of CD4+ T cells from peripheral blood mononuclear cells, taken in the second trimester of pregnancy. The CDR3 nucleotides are TGTGCCAGTACCGCACCACGCGACAGGGCTTTGTACAATGAGCAGTTCTTC. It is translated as CASTAPRDRALYNEQFF.